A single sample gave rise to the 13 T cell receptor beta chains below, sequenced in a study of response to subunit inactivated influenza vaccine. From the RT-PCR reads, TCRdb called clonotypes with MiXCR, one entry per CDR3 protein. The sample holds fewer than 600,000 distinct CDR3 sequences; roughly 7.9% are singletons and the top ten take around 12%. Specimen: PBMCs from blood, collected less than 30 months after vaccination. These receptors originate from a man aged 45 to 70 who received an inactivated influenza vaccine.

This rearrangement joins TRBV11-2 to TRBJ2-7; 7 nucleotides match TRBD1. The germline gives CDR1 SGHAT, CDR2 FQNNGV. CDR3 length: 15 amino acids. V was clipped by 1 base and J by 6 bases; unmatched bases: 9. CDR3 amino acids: CASSLVGPGGGEQYF. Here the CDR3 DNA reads TGTGCCAGCAGCTTAGTCGGTCCAGGGGGTGGCGAGCAGTACTTC. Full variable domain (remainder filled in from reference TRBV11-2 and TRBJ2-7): EAGVAQSPRYKIIEKRQSVAFWCNPISGHATLYWYQQILGQGPKLLIQFQNNGVVDDSQLPKDRFSAERLKGVDSTLKIQPAKLEDSAVYLCASSLVGPGGGEQYFGPGTRLTVT.

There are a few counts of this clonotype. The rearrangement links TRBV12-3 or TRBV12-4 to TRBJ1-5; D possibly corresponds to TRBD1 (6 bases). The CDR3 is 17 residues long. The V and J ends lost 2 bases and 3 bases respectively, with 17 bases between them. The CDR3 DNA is TGTGCCAGCAGTTTAAAAGGGGGGGGATCGAACAATCAGCCCCAGCATTTT. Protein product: CASSLKGGGSNNQPQHF.

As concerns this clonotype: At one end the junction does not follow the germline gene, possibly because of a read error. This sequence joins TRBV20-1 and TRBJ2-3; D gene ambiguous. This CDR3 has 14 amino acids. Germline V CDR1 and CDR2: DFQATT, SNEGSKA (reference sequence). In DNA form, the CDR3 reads TGCAGTGCTAGCGATAGCAGTTACACAGATACGCGGTATTTT. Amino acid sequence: CSASDSSYTDTRYF.

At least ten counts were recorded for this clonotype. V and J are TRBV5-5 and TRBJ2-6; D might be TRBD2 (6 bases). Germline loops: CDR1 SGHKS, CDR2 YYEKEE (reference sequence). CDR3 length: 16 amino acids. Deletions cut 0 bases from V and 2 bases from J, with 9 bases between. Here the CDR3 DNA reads TGTGCCAGCAGCTTGGCCTGGAGGGCTGGGGCCAACGTCCTGACTTTC. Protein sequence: CASSLAWRAGANVLTF. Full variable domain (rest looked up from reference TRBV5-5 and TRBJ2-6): DAGVTQSPTHLIKTRGQQVTLRCSPISGHKSVSWYQQVLGQGPQFIFQYYEKEERGRGNFPDRFSARQFPNYSSELNVNALLLGDSALYLCASSLAWRAGANVLTFGAGSRLTVL.

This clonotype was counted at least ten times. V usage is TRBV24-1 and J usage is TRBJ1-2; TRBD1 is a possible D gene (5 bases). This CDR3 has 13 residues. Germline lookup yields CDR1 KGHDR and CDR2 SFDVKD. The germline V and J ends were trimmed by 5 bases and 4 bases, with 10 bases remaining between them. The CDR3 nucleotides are TGTGCCACCAGTGTCGGCAGGGCCTATGGCTACACCTTC. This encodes CATSVGRAYGYTF.

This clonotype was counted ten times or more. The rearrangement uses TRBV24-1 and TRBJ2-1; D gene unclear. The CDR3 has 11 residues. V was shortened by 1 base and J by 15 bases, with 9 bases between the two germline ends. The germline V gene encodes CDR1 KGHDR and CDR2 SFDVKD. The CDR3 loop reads CATSDFVRLFF. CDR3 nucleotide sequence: TGTGCCACCAGTGATTTCGTAAGGTTGTTCTTC.

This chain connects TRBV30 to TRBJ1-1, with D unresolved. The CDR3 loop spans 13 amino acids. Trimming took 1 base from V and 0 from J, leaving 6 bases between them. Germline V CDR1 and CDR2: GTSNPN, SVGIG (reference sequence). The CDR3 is CAWSDGLNTEAFF. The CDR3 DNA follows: TGTGCCTGGAGTGACGGCCTGAACACTGAAGCTTTCTTT.

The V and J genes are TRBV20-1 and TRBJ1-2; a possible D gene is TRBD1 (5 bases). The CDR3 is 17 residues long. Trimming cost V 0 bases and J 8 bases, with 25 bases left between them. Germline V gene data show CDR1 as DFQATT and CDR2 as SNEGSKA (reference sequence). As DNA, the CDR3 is TGCAGTGCTAGAGACTTTGCTACTCCAGGGCGGTTCTACGGCTACACCTTC. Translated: CSARDFATPGRFYGYTF.

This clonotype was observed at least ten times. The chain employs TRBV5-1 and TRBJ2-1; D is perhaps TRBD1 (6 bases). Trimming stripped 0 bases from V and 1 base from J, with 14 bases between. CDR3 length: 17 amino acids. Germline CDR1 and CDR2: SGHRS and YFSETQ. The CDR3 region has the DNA TGCGCCAGCAGCTTGGCCCGTCAGGGGTTATCCTACAATGAGCAGTTCTTC. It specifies CASSLARQGLSYNEQFF.

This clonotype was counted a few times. CDR3 nucleotide sequence: TGCAGCGCACGACCCAGGCAGGGGATAGGGGCAGATACGCAGTATTTT. Amino acid sequence: CSARPRQGIGADTQYF. V gene TRBV29-1 combines with J gene TRBJ2-3; maybe TRBD1 (6 bases). This CDR3 comprises 16 residues. The germline CDR1 and CDR2 sequences are SQVTM and ANQGSEA. Trimming cost V 7 bases and J 4 bases, with 24 bases left between them.

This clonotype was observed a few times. In DNA form, the CDR3 reads TGTGCCAGCAGTGCGAGACAGGGGGCCGACTACAATGAGCAGTTCTTC. Its protein product is CASSARQGADYNEQFF. V and J are TRBV25-1 and TRBJ2-1, with 10 bases aligning to TRBD1. The CDR3 spans 16 residues. Trimming took 4 bases from V and 3 from J; bases not matched to a gene: 6. Germline values: CDR1 MGHDK, CDR2 SYGVNS. The variable domain in full, completed from reference TRBV25-1 and TRBJ2-1, reads EADIYQTPRYLVIGTGKKITLECSQTMGHDKMYWYQQDPGMELHLIHYSYGVNSTEKGDLSSESTVSRIRTEHFPLTLESARPSHTSQYLCASSARQGADYNEQFFGPGTRLTVL.

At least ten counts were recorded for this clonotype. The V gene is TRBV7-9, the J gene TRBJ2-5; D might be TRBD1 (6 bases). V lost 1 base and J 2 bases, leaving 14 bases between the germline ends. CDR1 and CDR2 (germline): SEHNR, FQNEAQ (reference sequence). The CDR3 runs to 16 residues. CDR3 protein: CASSLGGTQGQETQYF. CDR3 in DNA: TGTGCCAGCAGCTTAGGGGGGACCCAGGGGCAAGAGACCCAGTACTTC.

CDR3 sequence reads: CASSRDRRITGELFF. The CDR3 coding sequence is TGCGCCAGCAGTCGCGACAGGAGAATCACCGGGGAGCTGTTTTTT. The chain recombines TRBV4-3 with TRBJ2-2; D is perhaps TRBD1 (6 bases). The V end was cut by 6 bases, the J end by 4 bases, with 15 bases between. CDR1 LGHNA and CDR2 YSLEER come from the germline V gene. The CDR3 contains 15 residues.